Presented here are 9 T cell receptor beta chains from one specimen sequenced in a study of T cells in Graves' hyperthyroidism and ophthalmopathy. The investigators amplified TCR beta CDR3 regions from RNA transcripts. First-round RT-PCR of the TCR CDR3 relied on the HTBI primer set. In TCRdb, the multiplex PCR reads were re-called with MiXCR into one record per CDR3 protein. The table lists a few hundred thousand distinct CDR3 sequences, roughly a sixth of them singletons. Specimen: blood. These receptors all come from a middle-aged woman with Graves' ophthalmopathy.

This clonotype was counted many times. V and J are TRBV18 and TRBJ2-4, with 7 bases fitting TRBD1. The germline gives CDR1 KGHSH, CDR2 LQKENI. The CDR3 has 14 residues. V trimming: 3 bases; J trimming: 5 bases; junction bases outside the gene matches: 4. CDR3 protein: CASSPTTGENIQYF. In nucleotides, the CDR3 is TGTGCCAGCTCACCCACCACAGGGGAAAACATTCAGTACTTC. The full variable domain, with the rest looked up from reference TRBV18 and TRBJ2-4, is NAGVMQNPRHLVRRRGQEARLRCSPMKGHSHVYWYRQLPEEGLKFMVYLQKENIIDESGMPKERFSAEFPKEGPSILRIQQVVRGDSAAYFCASSPTTGENIQYFGAGTRLSVL.

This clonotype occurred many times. The DNA for the CDR3 is TGTGCCAGCAGCCAGGGGGAGGATCAGCCCCAGCATTTT. It yields the protein CASSQGEDQPQHF. The V and J genes are TRBV3-1 and TRBJ1-5; weak D call: TRBD1 (5 bases). This CDR3 comprises 13 residues. Germline values: CDR1 LGHDT, CDR2 YNNKEL (reference sequence). With 3 bases removed from V and 5 bases from J, the gap between germline ends came to 8 bases.

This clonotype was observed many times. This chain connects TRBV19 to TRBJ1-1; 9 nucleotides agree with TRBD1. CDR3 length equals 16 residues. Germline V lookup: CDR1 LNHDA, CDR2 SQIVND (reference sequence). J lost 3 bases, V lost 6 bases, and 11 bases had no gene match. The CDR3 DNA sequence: TGTGCCAGTAGCCGCGCGGGGACAGGGTTAGACACTGAAGCTTTCTTT. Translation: CASSRAGTGLDTEAFF.

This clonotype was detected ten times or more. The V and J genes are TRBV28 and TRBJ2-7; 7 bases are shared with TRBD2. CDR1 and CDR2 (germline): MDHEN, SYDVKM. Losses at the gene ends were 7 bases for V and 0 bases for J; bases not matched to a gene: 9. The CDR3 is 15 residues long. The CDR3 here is CASTPGGGSSYEQYF. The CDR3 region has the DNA TGTGCCAGCACCCCGGGCGGGGGAAGCTCCTACGAGCAGTACTTC.

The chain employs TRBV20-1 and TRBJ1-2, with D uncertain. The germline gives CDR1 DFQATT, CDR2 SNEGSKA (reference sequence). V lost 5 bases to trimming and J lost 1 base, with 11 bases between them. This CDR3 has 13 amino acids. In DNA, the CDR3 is TGCAGTGCTTGGGTCGACATTAACTATGGCTACACCTTC. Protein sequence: CSAWVDINYGYTF.

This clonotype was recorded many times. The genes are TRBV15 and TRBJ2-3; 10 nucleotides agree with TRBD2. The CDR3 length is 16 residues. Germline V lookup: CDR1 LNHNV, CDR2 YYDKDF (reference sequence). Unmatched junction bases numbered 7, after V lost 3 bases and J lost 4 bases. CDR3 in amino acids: CATSSTPGLAPDTQYF. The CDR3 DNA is TGTGCCACCAGCAGCACACCGGGACTAGCGCCAGATACGCAGTATTTT.

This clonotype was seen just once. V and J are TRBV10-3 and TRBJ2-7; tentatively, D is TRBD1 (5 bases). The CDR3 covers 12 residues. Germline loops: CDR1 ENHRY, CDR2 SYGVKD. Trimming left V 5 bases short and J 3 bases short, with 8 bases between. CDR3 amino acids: CAISRQSYEQYF. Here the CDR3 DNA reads TGTGCCATCAGTAGACAGAGCTACGAGCAGTACTTC.

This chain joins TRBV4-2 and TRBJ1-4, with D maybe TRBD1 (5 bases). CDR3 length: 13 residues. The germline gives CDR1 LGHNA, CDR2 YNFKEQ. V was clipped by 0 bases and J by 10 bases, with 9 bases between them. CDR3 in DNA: TGTGCCAGCAGCCAAGAATCGCAGGGAAAACTGTTTTTT. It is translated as CASSQESQGKLFF.

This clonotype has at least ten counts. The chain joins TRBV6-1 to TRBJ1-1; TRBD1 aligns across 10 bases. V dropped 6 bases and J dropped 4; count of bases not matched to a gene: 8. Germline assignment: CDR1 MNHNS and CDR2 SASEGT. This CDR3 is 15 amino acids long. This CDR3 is CASSETGGAGTEAFF. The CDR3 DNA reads TGTGCCAGCAGCGAGACAGGGGGCGCCGGCACTGAAGCTTTCTTT.